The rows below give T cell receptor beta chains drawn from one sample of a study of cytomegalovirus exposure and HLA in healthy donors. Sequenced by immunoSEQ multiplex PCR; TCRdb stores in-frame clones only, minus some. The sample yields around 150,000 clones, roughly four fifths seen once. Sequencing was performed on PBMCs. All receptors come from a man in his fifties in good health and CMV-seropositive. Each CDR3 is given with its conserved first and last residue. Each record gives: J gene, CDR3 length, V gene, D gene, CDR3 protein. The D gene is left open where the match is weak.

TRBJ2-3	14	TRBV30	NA	CAWSVVGSTDTQYF
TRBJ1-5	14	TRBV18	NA	CASSPGQVDQPQHF
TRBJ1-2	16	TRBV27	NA	CASSLSSGQINYGYTF
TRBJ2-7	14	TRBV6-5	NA	CASSPTGVNYEQYF
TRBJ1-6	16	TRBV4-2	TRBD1	CASSQEPAGGNSPLHF
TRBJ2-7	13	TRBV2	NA	CASSEGRAYEQCF
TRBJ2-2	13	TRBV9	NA	CASSTRLSGELFF
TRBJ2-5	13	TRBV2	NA	CASSLARGETQYF
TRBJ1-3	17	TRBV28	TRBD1	CASVRDRGAFSGNTIYF
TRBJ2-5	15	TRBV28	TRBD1	CASSRWTGGGETQYF
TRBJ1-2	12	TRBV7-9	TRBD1	CASSSRGDGYTF
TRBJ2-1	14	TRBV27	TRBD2	CASAPSGSYNEQFF
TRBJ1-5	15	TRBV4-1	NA	CASSQDRNSNQPQHF
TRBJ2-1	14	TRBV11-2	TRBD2	CASSGGLLYNEQFF
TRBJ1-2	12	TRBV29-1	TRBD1	CSVVGTGGGYTF
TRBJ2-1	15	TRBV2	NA	CASSVKGGSYNEQFF
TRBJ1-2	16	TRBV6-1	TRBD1	CASSELEGQVGVGYTF
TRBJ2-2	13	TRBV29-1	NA	CSVEGAGARGLFF
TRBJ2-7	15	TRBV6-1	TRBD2	CASSERTSGGYEQYF
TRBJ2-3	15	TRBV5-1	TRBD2	CASASSGDRTDTQYF
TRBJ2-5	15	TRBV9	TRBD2	CASSPHAGEEETQYF
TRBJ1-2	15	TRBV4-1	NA	CASSQDLSSPYGYTF
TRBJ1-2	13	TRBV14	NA	CASSQDRAYGYTF
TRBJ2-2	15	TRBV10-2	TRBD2	CASGLTSGDTGELFF
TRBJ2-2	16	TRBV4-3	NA	CASSQDPGGNTGELFF
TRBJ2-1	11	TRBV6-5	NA	CASSRRGEQFF
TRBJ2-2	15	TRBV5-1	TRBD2	CASSWGLAVNSELFF
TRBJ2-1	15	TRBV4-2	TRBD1	CASSQGNRGDNEQFF
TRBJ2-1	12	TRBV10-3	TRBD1	CAIRRDSNEQFF
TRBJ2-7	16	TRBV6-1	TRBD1	CASSVAGTGGFYEQYF
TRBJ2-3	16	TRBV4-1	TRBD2	CASSQVRRGVTDTQYF
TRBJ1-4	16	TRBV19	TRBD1	CASSTYGTGTGEKLFF
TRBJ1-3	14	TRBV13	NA	CASSLTGVGNTIYF
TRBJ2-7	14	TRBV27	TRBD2	CASRASGNPYEQYF
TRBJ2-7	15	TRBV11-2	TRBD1	CASSKKGTDFYEQYF
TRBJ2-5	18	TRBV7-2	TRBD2	CASSLELRLAGIQETQYF
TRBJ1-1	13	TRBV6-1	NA	CASSDGKITEAFF